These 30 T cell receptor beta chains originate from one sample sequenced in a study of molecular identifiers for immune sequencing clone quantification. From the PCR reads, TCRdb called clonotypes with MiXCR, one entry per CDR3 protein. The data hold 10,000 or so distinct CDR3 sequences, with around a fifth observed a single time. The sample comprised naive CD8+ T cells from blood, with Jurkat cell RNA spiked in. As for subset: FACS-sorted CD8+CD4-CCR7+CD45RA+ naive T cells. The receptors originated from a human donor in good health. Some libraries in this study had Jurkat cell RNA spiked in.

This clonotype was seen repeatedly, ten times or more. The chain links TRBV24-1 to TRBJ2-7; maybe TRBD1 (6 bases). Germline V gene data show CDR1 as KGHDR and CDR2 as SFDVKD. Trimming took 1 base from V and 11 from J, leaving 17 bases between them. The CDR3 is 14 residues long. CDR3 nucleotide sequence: TGTGCCACCAGTGATTTAAACACAAACCCAGGGGAGTACTTC. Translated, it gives CATSDLNTNPGEYF.

The CDR3 sequence: CASNSSGGNGVNEQFF. Written as DNA, the CDR3 is TGTGCCAGCAATTCTAGCGGGGGGAACGGGGTCAATGAGCAGTTCTTC. V gene TRBV27 combines with J gene TRBJ2-1, with TRBD2 identical over 11 bases. Germline lookup yields CDR1 MNHEY and CDR2 SMNVEV (reference sequence). CDR3 size: 16 residues. J was trimmed by 6 bases and V by 7 bases; bases with no gene match: 11.

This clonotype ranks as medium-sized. Here the CDR3 reads CASSQVGGQGGELFF. In DNA, the CDR3 is TGCGCCAGCAGCCAAGTTGGGGGGCAGGGCGGGGAGCTGTTTTTT. The rearrangement joins TRBV4-1 to TRBJ2-2, with D perhaps being TRBD1 or TRBD2 (6 bases each). CDR1 and CDR2 from the germline V gene are MGHRA and YSYEKL. Trimming pared 1 base from V and 7 bases from J, leaving 13 bases between. This CDR3 has 15 amino acids.

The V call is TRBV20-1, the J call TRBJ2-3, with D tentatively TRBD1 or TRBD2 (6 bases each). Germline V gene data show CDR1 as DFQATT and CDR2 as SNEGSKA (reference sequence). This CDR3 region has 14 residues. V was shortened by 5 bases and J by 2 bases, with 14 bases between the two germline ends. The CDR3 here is CSADYRDFTDTQYF. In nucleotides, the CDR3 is TGCAGTGCTGATTACAGGGACTTCACAGATACGCAGTATTTT.

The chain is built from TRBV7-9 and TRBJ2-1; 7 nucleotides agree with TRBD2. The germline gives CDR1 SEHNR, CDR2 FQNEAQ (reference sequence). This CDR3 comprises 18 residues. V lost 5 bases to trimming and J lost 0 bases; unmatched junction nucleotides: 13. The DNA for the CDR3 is TGTGCCAGCAGCCCGAGGGGAGGGTCAATCGGCTCCTACAATGAGCAGTTCTTC. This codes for CASSPRGGSIGSYNEQFF.

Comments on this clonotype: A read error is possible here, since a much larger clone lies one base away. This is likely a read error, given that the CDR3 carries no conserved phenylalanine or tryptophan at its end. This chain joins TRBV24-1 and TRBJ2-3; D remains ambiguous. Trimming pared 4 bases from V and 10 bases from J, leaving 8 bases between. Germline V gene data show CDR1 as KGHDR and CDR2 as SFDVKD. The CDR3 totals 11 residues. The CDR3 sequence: CATSDLIAQYI. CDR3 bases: TGTGCCACCAGTGACCTGATAGCGCAGTATATT.

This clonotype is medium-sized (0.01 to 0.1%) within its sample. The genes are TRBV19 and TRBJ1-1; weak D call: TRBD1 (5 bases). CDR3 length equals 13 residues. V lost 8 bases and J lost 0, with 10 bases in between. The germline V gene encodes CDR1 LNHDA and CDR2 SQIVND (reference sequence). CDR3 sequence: CASEGHLNTEAFF. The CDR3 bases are TGTGCCAGTGAAGGACACCTGAACACTGAAGCTTTCTTT.

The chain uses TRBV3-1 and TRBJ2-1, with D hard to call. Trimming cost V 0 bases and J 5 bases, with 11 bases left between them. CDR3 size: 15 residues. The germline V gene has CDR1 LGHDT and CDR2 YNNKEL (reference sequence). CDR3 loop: CASSQDWGNNNEQFF. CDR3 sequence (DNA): TGTGCCAGCAGCCAAGATTGGGGTAATAACAATGAGCAGTTCTTC.

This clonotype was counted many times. CDR3 in amino acids: CASSLSGRGTQPQHF. Here the CDR3 DNA reads TGTGCCAGCAGTTTATCAGGCAGGGGGACTCAGCCCCAGCATTTT. The V call is TRBV27, the J call TRBJ1-5, with 7 positions matching TRBD1. V dropped 0 bases and J dropped 6; count of bases not matched to a gene: 5. The CDR3 runs to 15 residues. Germline V gene lookup returns CDR1 MNHEY and CDR2 SMNVEV (reference sequence).

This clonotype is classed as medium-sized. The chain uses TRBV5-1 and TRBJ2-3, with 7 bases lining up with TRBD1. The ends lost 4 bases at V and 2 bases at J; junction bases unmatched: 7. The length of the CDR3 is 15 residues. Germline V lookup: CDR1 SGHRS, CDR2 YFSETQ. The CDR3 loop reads CASSKGTAATDTQYF. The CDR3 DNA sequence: TGCGCCAGCAGCAAAGGGACAGCGGCCACAGATACGCAGTATTTT.

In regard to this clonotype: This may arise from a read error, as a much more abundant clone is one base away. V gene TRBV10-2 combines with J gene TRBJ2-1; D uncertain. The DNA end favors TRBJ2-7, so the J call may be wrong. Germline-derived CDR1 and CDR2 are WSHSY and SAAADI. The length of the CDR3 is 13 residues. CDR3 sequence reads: CASSELVADEQYF. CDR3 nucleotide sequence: TGCGCCAGCAGTGAGTTAGTAGCTGATGAGCAGTACTTC.

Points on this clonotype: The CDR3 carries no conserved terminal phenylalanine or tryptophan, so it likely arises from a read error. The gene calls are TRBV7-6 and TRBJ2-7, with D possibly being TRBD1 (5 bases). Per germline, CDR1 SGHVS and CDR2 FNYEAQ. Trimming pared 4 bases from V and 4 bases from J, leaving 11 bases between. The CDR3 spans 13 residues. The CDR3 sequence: CASSSAPGYEQYS. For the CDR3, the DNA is TGTGCCAGCAGCTCAGCTCCAGGGTACGAGCAGTACTCC.

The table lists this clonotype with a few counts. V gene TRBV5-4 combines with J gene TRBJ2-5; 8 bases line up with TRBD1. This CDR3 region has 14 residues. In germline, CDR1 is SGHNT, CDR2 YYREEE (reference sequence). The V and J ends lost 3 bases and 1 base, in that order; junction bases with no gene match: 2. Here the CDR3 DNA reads TGTGCCAGCAGCTCCGGACAGGGCCAAGAGACCCAGTACTTC. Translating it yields CASSSGQGQETQYF.

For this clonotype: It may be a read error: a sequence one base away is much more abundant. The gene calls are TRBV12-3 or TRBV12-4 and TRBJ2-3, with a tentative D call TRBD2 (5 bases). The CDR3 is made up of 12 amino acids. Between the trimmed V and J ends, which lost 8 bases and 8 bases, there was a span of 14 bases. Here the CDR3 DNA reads TGTGCCAGCGGCTCCGGACTTGGTACGCAGTATTTT. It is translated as CASGSGLGTQYF.

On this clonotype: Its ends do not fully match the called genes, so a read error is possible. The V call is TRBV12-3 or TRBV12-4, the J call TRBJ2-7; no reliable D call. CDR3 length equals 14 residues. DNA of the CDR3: TGTGCCGGCAGTTTAGGCCATCTCGCCTACGAGCAGTACTTC. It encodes CAGSLGHLAYEQYF.

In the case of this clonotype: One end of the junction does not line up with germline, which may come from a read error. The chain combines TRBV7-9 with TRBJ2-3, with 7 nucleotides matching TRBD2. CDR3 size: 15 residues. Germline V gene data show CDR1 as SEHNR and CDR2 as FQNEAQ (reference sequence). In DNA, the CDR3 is TGTGCCAGCCCCTCACGGGGGGAAGTCACAGATGCGCAGTATTTT. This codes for CASPSRGEVTDAQYF.

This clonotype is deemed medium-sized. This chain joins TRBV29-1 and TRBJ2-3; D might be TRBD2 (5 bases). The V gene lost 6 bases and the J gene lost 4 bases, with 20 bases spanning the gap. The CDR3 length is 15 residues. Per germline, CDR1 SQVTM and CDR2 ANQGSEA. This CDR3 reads CSVEAWAEAADTQYF. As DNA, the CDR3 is TGCAGCGTGGAGGCTTGGGCTGAGGCTGCAGATACGCAGTATTTT.

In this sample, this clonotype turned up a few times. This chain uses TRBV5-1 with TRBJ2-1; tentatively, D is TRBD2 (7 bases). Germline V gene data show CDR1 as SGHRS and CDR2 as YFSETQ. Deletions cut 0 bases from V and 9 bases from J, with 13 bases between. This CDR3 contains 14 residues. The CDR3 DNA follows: TGCGCCAGCAGCTTGGGGGGGGGGGGGGCTGAGCAGTTCTTC. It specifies CASSLGGGGAEQFF.

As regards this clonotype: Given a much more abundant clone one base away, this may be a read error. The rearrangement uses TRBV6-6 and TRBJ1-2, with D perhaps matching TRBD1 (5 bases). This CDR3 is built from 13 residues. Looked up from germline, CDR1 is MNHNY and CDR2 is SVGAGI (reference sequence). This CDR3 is CALRRGRDYGYTF. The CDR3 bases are TGTGCTCTACGGAGGGGAAGGGACTATGGCTACACCTTC.

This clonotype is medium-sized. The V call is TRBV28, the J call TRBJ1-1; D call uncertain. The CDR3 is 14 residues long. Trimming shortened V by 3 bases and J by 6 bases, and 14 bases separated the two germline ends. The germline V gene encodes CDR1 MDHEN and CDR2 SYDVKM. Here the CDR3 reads CASSFGRGSAEAFF. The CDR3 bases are TGTGCCAGCAGTTTTGGTAGAGGGAGCGCTGAAGCTTTCTTT. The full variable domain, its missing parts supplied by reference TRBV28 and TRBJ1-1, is DVKVTQSSRYLVKRTGEKVFLECVQDMDHENMFWYRQDPGLGLRLIYFSYDVKMKEKGDIPEGYSVSREKKERFSLILESASTNQTSMYLCASSFGRGSAEAFFGQGTRLTVV.

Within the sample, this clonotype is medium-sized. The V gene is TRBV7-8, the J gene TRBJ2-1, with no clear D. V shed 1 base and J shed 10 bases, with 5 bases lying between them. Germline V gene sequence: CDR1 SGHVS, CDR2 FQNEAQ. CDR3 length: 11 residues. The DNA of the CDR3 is TGTGCCAGCAGCTTAGGAGAGGAGCAGTTCTTC. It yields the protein CASSLGEEQFF.

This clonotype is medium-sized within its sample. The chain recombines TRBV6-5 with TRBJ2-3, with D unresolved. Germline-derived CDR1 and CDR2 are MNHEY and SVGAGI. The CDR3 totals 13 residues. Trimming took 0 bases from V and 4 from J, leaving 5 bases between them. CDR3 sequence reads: CASSYSASDTQYF. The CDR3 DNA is TGTGCCAGCAGTTACTCAGCCTCAGATACGCAGTATTTT.

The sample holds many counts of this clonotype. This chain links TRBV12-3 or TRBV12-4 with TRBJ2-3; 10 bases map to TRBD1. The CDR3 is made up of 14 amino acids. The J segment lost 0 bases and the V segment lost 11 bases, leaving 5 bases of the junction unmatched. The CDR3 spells CASRQGASTDTQYF. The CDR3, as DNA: TGTGCCTCTCGACAGGGGGCGAGCACAGATACGCAGTATTTT.

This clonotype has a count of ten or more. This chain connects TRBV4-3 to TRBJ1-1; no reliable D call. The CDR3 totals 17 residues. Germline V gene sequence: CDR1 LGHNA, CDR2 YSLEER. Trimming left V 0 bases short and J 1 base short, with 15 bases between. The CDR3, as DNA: TGCGCCAGCAGCCAAGATCTTCTGGCGGGGTGGAACACTGAAGCTTTCTTT. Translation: CASSQDLLAGWNTEAFF.

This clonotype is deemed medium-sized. CDR3 nucleotide sequence: TGTGCCAGCAGTTTGGCGGCTAGCTATAGCAATCAGCCCCAGCATTTT. It yields the protein CASSLAASYSNQPQHF. This sequence joins TRBV28 and TRBJ1-5; D gene ambiguous. Trimming left V 3 bases short and J 0 bases short, with 12 bases between. This CDR3 region has 16 residues. From germline, CDR1 is MDHEN and CDR2 SYDVKM.

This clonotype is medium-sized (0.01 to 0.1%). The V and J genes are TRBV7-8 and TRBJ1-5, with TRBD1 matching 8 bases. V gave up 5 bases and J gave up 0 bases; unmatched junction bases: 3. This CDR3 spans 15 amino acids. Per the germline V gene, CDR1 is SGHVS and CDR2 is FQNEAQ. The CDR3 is CASSPTGVSNQPQHF. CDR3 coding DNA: TGTGCCAGCAGCCCGACAGGGGTTAGCAATCAGCCCCAGCATTTT.

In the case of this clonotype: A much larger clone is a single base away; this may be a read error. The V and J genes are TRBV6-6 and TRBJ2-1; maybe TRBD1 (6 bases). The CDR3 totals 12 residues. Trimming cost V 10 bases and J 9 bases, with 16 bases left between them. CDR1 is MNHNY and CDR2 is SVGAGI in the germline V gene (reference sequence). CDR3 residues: CATNTGIGEQFF. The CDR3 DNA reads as TGTGCCACCAACACAGGGATAGGTGAGCAGTTCTTC.

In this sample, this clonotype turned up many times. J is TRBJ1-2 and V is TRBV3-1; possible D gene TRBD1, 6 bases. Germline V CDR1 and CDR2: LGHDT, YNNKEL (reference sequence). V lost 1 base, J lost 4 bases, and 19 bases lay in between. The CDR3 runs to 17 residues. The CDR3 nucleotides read TGTGCCAGCAGCCAAGGGACAGTGAGCGTCCTTCGCTATGGCTACACCTTC. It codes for CASSQGTVSVLRYGYTF.

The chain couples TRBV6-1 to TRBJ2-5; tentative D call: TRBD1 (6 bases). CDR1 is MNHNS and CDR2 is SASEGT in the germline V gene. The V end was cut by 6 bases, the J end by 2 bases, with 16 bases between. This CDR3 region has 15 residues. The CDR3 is CASSNCETGQETQYF. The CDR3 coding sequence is TGTGCCAGCAGCAACTGCGAGACAGGTCAAGAGACCCAGTACTTC.

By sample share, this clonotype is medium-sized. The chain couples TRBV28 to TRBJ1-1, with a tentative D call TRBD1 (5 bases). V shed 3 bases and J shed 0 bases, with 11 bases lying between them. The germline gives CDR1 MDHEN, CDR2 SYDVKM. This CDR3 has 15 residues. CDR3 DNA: TGTGCCAGCAGTTTGGCGGCAGGGATGAACACTGAAGCTTTCTTT. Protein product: CASSLAAGMNTEAFF.